These 31 T cell receptor beta chains came from one sample sequenced in a study of T cells in Graves' hyperthyroidism and ophthalmopathy (dated by TCRdb to the late 2010s). Libraries were made using multiplex PCR. Sequencing relied on an Illumina HiSeq 2000. TCR beta CDR3 regions were amplified from RNA transcripts. The first round of RT-PCR for the TCR CDR3 was performed with the HTBI primer set and the Qiagen OneStep RT-PCR kit. The raw public data were reprocessed by TCRdb itself: fastp quality trimming at Q25, MiXCR clonotype calling, in-frame beta chains only. Each CDR3 protein appears once, grouped with its most common genes and DNA. Here the sample has over 300,000 distinct CDR3 sequences; 14% occur a single time. The top ten hold 9.5% to 11% of the sample. Sequenced: blood. These receptors were collected from a woman in her sixties or seventies with Graves' hyperthyroidism.

This clonotype was recorded many times. V is TRBV30 and J is TRBJ2-1, with unresolved D. The germline V gene encodes CDR1 GTSNPN and CDR2 SVGIG (reference sequence). The CDR3 is made up of 14 amino acids. Trimming removed 0 bases at V and 1 base at J, with 7 bases between. The DNA of the CDR3 is TGTGCCTGGAGTGTCCCGGTTTCCTACAATGAGCAGTTCTTC. This translates into CAWSVPVSYNEQFF. Together with reference TRBV30 and TRBJ2-1, the CDR3 gives the full variable domain: SQTIHQWPATLVQPVGSPLSLECTVEGTSNPNLYWYRQAAGRGLQLLFYSVGIGQISSEVPQNLSASRPQDRQFILSSKKLLLSDSGFYLCAWSVPVSYNEQFFGPGTRLTVL.

The CDR3 DNA follows: TGTGCCACCAGTACCGGGACTAGCATCTATGAGCAGTTCTTC. Amino acids: CATSTGTSIYEQFF. The chain joins TRBV24-1 to TRBJ2-1; 9 bases agree with TRBD2. V lost 6 bases and J lost 8; bases outside the gene matches: 7. Germline V gives CDR1 KGHDR, CDR2 SFDVKD. The CDR3 is 14 residues long.

The J gene is TRBJ2-7, the V gene TRBV3-1; D unresolved. Trimming shortened V by 5 bases and J by 7 bases, and 12 bases separated the two germline ends. The CDR3 loop spans 12 amino acids. Germline CDR1 reads LGHDT; CDR2 reads YNNKEL (reference sequence). CDR3 DNA: TGTGCCAGCAGCTTCAGCTCTGGGGAGCAGTACTTC. This gives the protein CASSFSSGEQYF.

In this sample, this clonotype turned up many times. V gene TRBV9 combines with J gene TRBJ1-1; D unclear. V lost 4 bases and J lost 1, with 11 bases in between. The CDR3 covers 14 residues. CDR1 and CDR2 (germline): SGDLS, YYNGEE. CDR3 DNA: TGTGCCAGCAGCCCTAGTTCAGGGAACACTGAAGCTTTCTTT. Its protein product is CASSPSSGNTEAFF. Filled out from reference TRBV9 and TRBJ1-1, the complete variable domain reads DSGVTQTPKHLITATGQRVTLRCSPRSGDLSVYWYQQSLDQGLQFLIQYYNGEERAKGNILERFSAQQFPDLHSELNLSSLELGDSALYFCASSPSSGNTEAFFGQGTRLTVV.

This clonotype appeared a few times. The chain carries TRBV18 and TRBJ2-7; the D gene is possibly TRBD1 (6 bases). The V gene's germline CDR1 is KGHSH and CDR2 LQKENI. V was clipped by 2 bases and J by 6 bases, with 17 bases between them. CDR3 size: 15 residues. CDR3 sequence: CASSPSSGQTREQYF. DNA of the CDR3: TGTGCCAGCTCACCATCGTCCGGACAGACCCGCGAGCAGTACTTC.

The genes are TRBV3-1 and TRBJ1-5; D is unresolved. The V end lost 1 base, the J end lost 4 bases, and 2 bases lay between the germline ends. Germline loops: CDR1 LGHDT, CDR2 YNNKEL (reference sequence). This CDR3 region has 12 residues. The CDR3 spells CASSQANQPQHF. The CDR3 bases are TGTGCCAGCAGCCAAGCAAATCAGCCCCAGCATTTT.

This clonotype was picked up many times. The chain has TRBV24-1 and TRBJ2-7; D is tentatively TRBD1 or TRBD2 (5 bases each). V was trimmed by 8 bases and J by 3 bases, leaving 16 bases between them. This CDR3 contains 14 residues. Germline CDR1 KGHDR, CDR2 SFDVKD. The CDR3 reads CATTRGVRIYEQYF. The CDR3 DNA reads TGTGCCACCACCCGAGGGGTGCGGATCTACGAGCAGTACTTC.

The table lists this clonotype with many counts. This chain links TRBV2 with TRBJ1-1; D is undetermined. Trimming cost V 2 bases and J 1 base, with 8 bases left between them. Germline CDR1 reads SNHLY; CDR2 reads FYNNEI. The CDR3 spans 14 residues. The CDR3, as DNA: TGTGCCAGCAGTGAAAACGGGAGGAACACTGAAGCTTTCTTT. Translation gives CASSENGRNTEAFF. Looking up the rest from reference TRBV2 and TRBJ1-1 gives the full variable domain: EPEVTQTPSHQVTQMGQEVILRCVPISNHLYFYWYRQILGQKVEFLVSFYNNEISEKSEIFDDQFSVERPDGSNFTLKIRSTKLEDSAMYFCASSENGRNTEAFFGQGTRLTVV.

In this sample, this clonotype turned up many times. This chain joins TRBV20-1 and TRBJ1-4, with D tentatively TRBD1 (6 bases). Germline CDR1 is DFQATT and CDR2 is SNEGSKA (reference sequence). CDR3 length: 16 residues. Between the trimmed V and J ends, which lost 1 base and 2 bases, there was a span of 14 bases. CDR3 bases: TGCAGTGCTAGAGTTTCGGGGGGGCGGACTAATGAAAAACTGTTTTTT. This translates into CSARVSGGRTNEKLFF.

This clonotype was recorded at least ten times. This chain joins TRBV6-1 and TRBJ2-7; D unclear. The V end was cut by 2 bases, the J end by 3 bases, with 14 bases between. The CDR3 has 15 residues. The germline V gene encodes CDR1 MNHNS and CDR2 SASEGT. The CDR3 DNA is TGTGCCAGCAGTGAAAGGGCAGCTTATCTCTACGAGCAGTACTTC. Its protein is CASSERAAYLYEQYF.

The chain carries TRBV5-4 and TRBJ1-1; tentative D call: TRBD1 (5 bases). The CDR3 spans 14 residues. V was clipped by 0 bases and J by 0 bases, with 6 bases between them. The V gene's germline CDR1 is SGHNT and CDR2 YYREEE (reference sequence). CDR3 nucleotide sequence: TGTGCCAGCAGCTTGGTGGGGGTGAACACTGAAGCTTTCTTT. This sequence encodes CASSLVGVNTEAFF.

This clonotype was recorded at least ten times. The chain is built from TRBV6-2 or TRBV6-3 and TRBJ2-4; D could derive from TRBD1 or TRBD2 (6 bases each). CDR1 is MNHEY, CDR2 SVGEGT, per germline. The CDR3 is 15 amino acids. V was pared by 5 bases and J by 7 bases, with 18 bases between. The CDR3 reads CASSTPRGLGNIQYF. CDR3 coding DNA: TGTGCCAGCAGTACCCCCCGGGGGCTGGGCAACATTCAGTACTTC.

This clonotype was found many times. The CDR3 here is CAWGQGSSTDTQYF. The CDR3 coding sequence is TGTGCCTGGGGACAGGGCTCTAGCACAGATACGCAGTATTTT. The chain couples TRBV30 to TRBJ2-3; 8 bases agree with TRBD1. The V gene end was trimmed by 5 bases and the J gene end by 0 bases; junction bases not matched to a gene: 4. This CDR3 is 14 amino acids long. Germline assignment: CDR1 GTSNPN and CDR2 SVGIG (reference sequence).

A few counts support this clonotype. V is TRBV25-1 and J is TRBJ2-1, with 9 bases identical to TRBD2. The germline V gene encodes CDR1 MGHDK and CDR2 SYGVNS. J was trimmed by 7 bases and V by 3 bases; bases with no gene match: 7. This CDR3 comprises 15 residues. The CDR3 DNA sequence: TGTGCCAGCAGTGATTCAAGCGGGAGGTGGAATGAGCAGTTCTTC. It translates to CASSDSSGRWNEQFF. The full variable domain, completed using reference TRBV25-1 and TRBJ2-1, is EADIYQTPRYLVIGTGKKITLECSQTMGHDKMYWYQQDPGMELHLIHYSYGVNSTEKGDLSSESTVSRIRTEHFPLTLESARPSHTSQYLCASSDSSGRWNEQFFGPGTRLTVL.

The chain has TRBV19 and TRBJ1-5; a weak D match, TRBD1 (6 bases). CDR3 size: 17 residues. The germline V and J ends were trimmed by 4 bases and 4 bases, with 20 bases remaining between them. Looked up from germline, CDR1 is LNHDA and CDR2 is SQIVND (reference sequence). The CDR3 here is CASSTRKQGGGNQPQHF. The DNA of the CDR3 is TGTGCCAGTAGTACCCGCAAACAGGGTGGGGGGAATCAGCCCCAGCATTTT.

This clonotype was detected many times. CDR3: CASSLQGFETEAFF. Here the CDR3 DNA reads TGTGCCAGCAGTCTACAGGGGTTTGAGACTGAAGCTTTCTTT. V usage is TRBV2 and J usage is TRBJ1-1; 7 bases line up with TRBD1. V dropped 5 bases and J dropped 5; count of bases not matched to a gene: 8. Germline CDR1 and CDR2: SNHLY and FYNNEI. This CDR3 has 14 residues.

This clonotype has more than one count but fewer than ten. The CDR3, as DNA: TGTGCCATCACAGCGGGACAGGCAGATACGCAGTATTTT. This sequence encodes CAITAGQADTQYF. J is TRBJ2-3 and V is TRBV10-3, with D tentatively TRBD1 (8 bases). V was trimmed by 7 bases and J by 4 bases, leaving 12 bases between them. Germline values: CDR1 ENHRY, CDR2 SYGVKD. This CDR3 comprises 13 residues.

There are many counts of this clonotype. The chain carries TRBV6-1 and TRBJ1-2, with a weak D call TRBD1 (5 bases). Germline V gene sequence: CDR1 MNHNS, CDR2 SASEGT. Deletions cut 4 bases from V and 7 bases from J, with 19 bases between. This CDR3 contains 15 residues. The CDR3 sequence is CASSAWGPYSAGYTF. The CDR3 DNA follows: TGTGCCAGCAGTGCGTGGGGCCCGTATTCCGCTGGCTACACCTTC.

The sample holds many counts of this clonotype. The chain recombines TRBV25-1 with TRBJ2-2; D perhaps matches TRBD2 (6 bases). The CDR3 spans 18 residues. Germline V CDR1 and CDR2: MGHDK, SYGVNS. V dropped 0 bases and J dropped 0 bases, with 14 bases sitting between them. The CDR3 loop reads CASSEYDAGLSNTGELFF. The DNA for the CDR3 is TGTGCCAGCAGTGAATACGATGCCGGACTATCGAACACCGGGGAGCTGTTTTTT. The full variable domain, with the rest looked up from reference TRBV25-1 and TRBJ2-2, is EADIYQTPRYLVIGTGKKITLECSQTMGHDKMYWYQQDPGMELHLIHYSYGVNSTEKGDLSSESTVSRIRTEHFPLTLESARPSHTSQYLCASSEYDAGLSNTGELFFGEGSRLTVL.

This clonotype was counted at least ten times. V is TRBV7-2 and J is TRBJ2-3, with TRBD2 matching over 8 bases. The CDR3 extends over 14 amino acids. V dropped 5 bases and J dropped 3; count of bases not matched to a gene: 4. Per the germline V gene, CDR1 is SGHTA and CDR2 is FQGNSA. Here the CDR3 reads CASSRGLETDTQYF. The CDR3 DNA is TGTGCCAGCAGCCGGGGACTAGAGACAGATACGCAGTATTTT.

The table lists this clonotype with a few counts. This chain joins TRBV5-1 and TRBJ2-2, with 10 bases lining up with TRBD2. With 1 base clipped from V and 4 bases from J, the junction kept 7 bases outside the gene matches. This CDR3 is 17 amino acids long. Germline values: CDR1 SGHRS, CDR2 YFSETQ. The DNA of the CDR3 is TGCGCCAGCAGCTTGAGTTGGCTAGCGGGAGCCACCGGGGAGCTGTTTTTT. Translated, it gives CASSLSWLAGATGELFF.

The J gene is TRBJ1-2, the V gene TRBV11-2; 10 bases line up with TRBD1. V was pared by 5 bases and J by 7 bases, with 7 bases of the junction left unmatched. Per germline, CDR1 SGHAT and CDR2 FQNNGV. CDR3 size: 14 residues. DNA of the CDR3: TGTGCCAGCAGCCGGACAGGGGGAAATGTTGGCTACACCTTC. Encoded protein: CASSRTGGNVGYTF.

This clonotype was counted ten times or more. J is TRBJ2-7 and V is TRBV7-2; D may be TRBD1 or TRBD2 (6 bases each). The CDR3 loop spans 14 amino acids. The V and J ends lost 3 bases and 5 bases respectively, with 14 bases between them. CDR1 is SGHTA and CDR2 is FQGNSA in the germline V gene. CDR3 coding DNA: TGTGCCAGCAGCTTGTCACAGGGAGGCGACGAGCAGTACTTC. It specifies CASSLSQGGDEQYF. Full variable domain (missing parts from reference TRBV7-2 and TRBJ2-7): GAGVSQSPSNKVTEKGKDVELRCDPISGHTALYWYRQSLGQGLEFLIYFQGNSAPDKSGLPSDRFSAERTGGSVSTLTIQRTQQEDSAVYLCASSLSQGGDEQYFGPGTRLTVT.

This clonotype was observed many times. J is TRBJ2-1 and V is TRBV2; TRBD2 is a possible D gene (5 bases). The CDR3 contains 11 residues. The germline V gene encodes CDR1 SNHLY and CDR2 FYNNEI. Deletions cut 10 bases from V and 9 bases from J, with 13 bases between. Here the CDR3 DNA reads TGTGCCATGCCGCTAGGAGGTGAGCAGTTCTTC. Protein: CAMPLGGEQFF.

Only one count was recorded for this clonotype. One base away lies a much larger clone, so this may be a sequencing read error. This chain uses TRBV5-1 with TRBJ1-2; 7 nucleotides align to TRBD1. The CDR3 spans 14 residues. Per the germline V gene, CDR1 is SGHRS and CDR2 is YFSETQ. The DNA for the CDR3 is TGCGCCAGCAGCCCCGACAGGGTCGCCTATGGCTACGCCTTC. Protein product: CASSPDRVAYGYAF. The entire variable domain, with the rest obtained from reference TRBV5-1 and TRBJ1-2, is as follows: KAGVTQTPRYLIKTRGQQVTLSCSPISGHRSVSWYQQTPGQGLQFLFEYFSETQRNKGNFPGRFSGRQFSNSRSEMNVSTLELGDSALYLCASSPDRVAYGYAFGSGTRLTVV.

The V and J genes are TRBV30 and TRBJ1-2; D perhaps matches TRBD1 (6 bases). This CDR3 has 14 amino acids. The V end was cut by 5 bases, the J end by 0 bases, with 13 bases between. Germline CDR1 GTSNPN, CDR2 SVGIG (reference sequence). The CDR3 protein is CAWAAGTSNYGYTF. DNA of the CDR3: TGTGCCTGGGCCGCCGGGACATCTAACTATGGCTACACCTTC. The full variable domain, rest sourced from reference TRBV30 and TRBJ1-2, is SQTIHQWPATLVQPVGSPLSLECTVEGTSNPNLYWYRQAAGRGLQLLFYSVGIGQISSEVPQNLSASRPQDRQFILSSKKLLLSDSGFYLCAWAAGTSNYGYTFGSGTRLTVV.

This clonotype was detected ten times or more. The chain recombines TRBV6-2 or TRBV6-3 with TRBJ2-5, with D possibly being TRBD2 (5 bases). This CDR3 is built from 14 residues. Trimming left V 6 bases short and J 6 bases short, with 17 bases between. CDR1 is MNHEY, CDR2 SVGEGT, per germline. CDR3 in amino acids: CASSPTFGVKTQYF. The CDR3 DNA is TGTGCCAGCAGCCCTACCTTCGGGGTAAAGACCCAGTACTTC.

Ten or more counts support this clonotype. The chain recombines TRBV11-3 with TRBJ2-1, with TRBD2 matching 7 bases. V trimming: 4 bases; J trimming: 5 bases; junction bases outside the gene matches: 8. The CDR3 is 15 residues long. Germline V lookup: CDR1 SGHNT, CDR2 YENEEA. Here the CDR3 DNA reads TGTGCCAGCAGCTATGGACTAGTCCTTGACAATGAGCAGTTCTTC. This gives the protein CASSYGLVLDNEQFF.

The sample holds many counts of this clonotype. Compared with germline, one end of the junction differs, possibly owing to a read error. The rearrangement joins TRBV2 to TRBJ2-7; 10 bases fit TRBD2. Germline assignment: CDR1 SNHLY and CDR2 FYNNEI. The CDR3 sequence is 14 residues long. The CDR3 loop reads CASSEVPSGGAEDF. In DNA form, the CDR3 reads TGTGCCAGCAGTGAAGTGCCCAGCGGGGGGGCTGAGGACTTC.

As for this clonotype: A read error may be the cause here, since a much bigger clone is one base away. V usage is TRBV30 and J usage is TRBJ1-1; a possible D gene is TRBD1 (6 bases). The CDR3 has 13 amino acids. Trimming pared 2 bases from V and 4 bases from J, leaving 11 bases between. CDR1 GTSNPN and CDR2 SVGIG come from the germline V gene (reference sequence). The CDR3 DNA sequence: TGTGCCTGGAGTAAAGGGGGGAGCACTGAAGCTTTCTTT. The encoded protein is CAWSKGGSTEAFF.

As to this clonotype: This could be a read error, since a much larger clone is one nucleotide away. The chain employs TRBV10-2 and TRBJ1-6; 7 bases align to TRBD1. Germline lookup yields CDR1 WSHSY and CDR2 SAAADI. This CDR3 has 15 residues. The CDR3 nucleotides read TGCGCCAGCAGGGGCCGGACAGGCGATAATTCACCCCCCCACTTT. Translating gives CASRGRTGDNSPPHF.